Listed here are 20 T cell receptor beta chains from one sample, sequenced in a study of blood T cell repertoires in COVID-19. The data were produced by immunoSEQ multiplex PCR, yet TCRdb's version contains in-frame clones alone and is incomplete. The data show about 100,000 clones, 90% to 95% seen once. The source material was peripheral blood. The source is a woman in her 30s with acute or convalescent COVID-19.

The sample holds one count of this clone. V gene TRBV7-3 combines with J gene TRBJ2-3, with D tentatively TRBD2 (6 bases). The V end was cut by 5 bases, the J end by 6 bases, with 12 bases between. This CDR3 is 13 amino acids long. The germline CDR1 and CDR2 sequences are SGHTA and FQGTGA. CDR3 sequence reads: CASSTNGGDTQYF. The CDR3 DNA reads as TGTGCCAGCAGCACTAACGGAGGGGATACGCAGTATTTT.

The chain links TRBV15 to TRBJ1-5; no clear D. V was shortened by 0 bases and J by 1 base, with 10 bases between the two germline ends. This CDR3 comprises 16 residues. Germline assignment: CDR1 LNHNV and CDR2 YYDKDF (reference sequence). CDR3 amino acids: CATSRDFIGSNQPQHF. CDR3 sequence (DNA): TGTGCCACCAGCAGAGATTTCATTGGCAGCAATCAGCCCCAGCATTTT.

The chain is built from TRBV20-1 and TRBJ2-7; D gene ambiguous. Trimming pared 1 base from V and 2 bases from J, leaving 3 bases between. The germline V gene encodes CDR1 DFQATT and CDR2 SNEGSKA (reference sequence). This CDR3 region has 11 residues. Written as DNA, the CDR3 is TGCAGTGCTAGAGCTCCCTACGAGCAGTACTTC. It encodes CSARAPYEQYF.

This chain links TRBV19 with TRBJ2-1; 8 bases align to TRBD2. CDR1 and CDR2 (germline): LNHDA, SQIVND (reference sequence). The J segment lost 8 bases and the V segment lost 11 bases, leaving 14 bases of the junction unmatched. This CDR3 comprises 14 residues. DNA for the CDR3: TGTGCCTCTACTATCTCGGGAGGGCCTTATGAGCAGTTCTTC. This codes for CASTISGGPYEQFF.

V is TRBV28 and J is TRBJ1-6, with D maybe TRBD1 (5 bases). V was shortened by 3 bases and J by 0 bases, with 18 bases between the two germline ends. The germline V gene encodes CDR1 MDHEN and CDR2 SYDVKM. The length of the CDR3 is 19 residues. The DNA of the CDR3 is TGTGCCAGCAGTTTCAGGGTACGTCGATTTAGCTCCTATAATTCACCCCTCCACTTT. Encoded protein: CASSFRVRRFSSYNSPLHF.

The rearrangement uses TRBV10-3 and TRBJ1-2, with 7 bases aligning to TRBD1. Germline V gene lookup returns CDR1 ENHRY and CDR2 SYGVKD. The CDR3 is 15 amino acids. Losses at the gene ends were 7 bases for V and 2 bases for J; bases not matched to a gene: 10. The CDR3 DNA reads as TGTGCCATCACGGGGGTATCGGGACAGAACTATGGCTACACCTTC. Translating it yields CAITGVSGQNYGYTF.

The rearrangement joins TRBV4-1 to TRBJ1-3; tentatively, D is TRBD1 (6 bases). V lost 4 bases and J 0 bases, leaving 13 bases between the germline ends. The CDR3 has 16 residues. The germline gives CDR1 MGHRA, CDR2 YSYEKL. The CDR3 DNA is TGCGCCAGCAGCCCGTCGACAGGCAACTCTGGAAACACCATATATTTT. Amino acid sequence: CASSPSTGNSGNTIYF.

This chain links TRBV4-1 with TRBJ1-5; tentatively, D is TRBD1 (5 bases). Germline CDR1 MGHRA, CDR2 YSYEKL. CDR3 length: 17 residues. V was trimmed by 0 bases and J by 4 bases, leaving 16 bases between them. The CDR3 DNA is TGCGCCAGCAGCCAAGAAGGAGGGGCCGGACCAAATCAGCCCCAGCATTTT. Its protein product is CASSQEGGAGPNQPQHF.

This CDR3 reads CASTMTSGGAGEQFF. The CDR3 DNA reads TGTGCCAGCACCATGACTAGCGGGGGGGCCGGTGAGCAGTTCTTC. V usage is TRBV2 and J usage is TRBJ2-1; 14 nucleotides align to TRBD2. Germline V lookup: CDR1 SNHLY, CDR2 FYNNEI. The length of the CDR3 is 15 residues. Losses at the gene ends were 7 bases for V and 9 bases for J; bases not matched to a gene: 8.

The rearrangement joins TRBV9 to TRBJ1-5; no definite D call. Deletions cut 0 bases from V and 0 bases from J, with 7 bases between. Germline V gene lookup returns CDR1 SGDLS and CDR2 YYNGEE. The CDR3 has 15 residues. In nucleotides, the CDR3 is TGTGCCAGCAGCGTAGGAGGGAATAGCAATCAGCCCCAGCATTTT. This gives the protein CASSVGGNSNQPQHF.

The CDR3 nucleotides read TGTGCCAGTAGTATCTCAGGGCTAAGCAATCAGCCCCAGCATTTT. This translates into CASSISGLSNQPQHF. The chain uses TRBV19 and TRBJ1-5; D may be TRBD1 (5 bases). The CDR3 consists of 15 residues. The V and J ends lost 3 bases and 1 base respectively, with 10 bases between them. Germline CDR1 and CDR2: LNHDA and SQIVND (reference sequence).

The rearrangement uses TRBV30 and TRBJ1-1, with TRBD1 as a possible D gene (6 bases). CDR3 size: 12 residues. Trimming removed 8 bases from V and 5 bases from J, with 15 bases in between. CDR1 is GTSNPN and CDR2 is SVGIG in the germline V gene (reference sequence). The CDR3 DNA reads as TGTGCCGGAGTTACAGGGTTGACTGAAGCTTTCTTT. Its protein is CAGVTGLTEAFF.

This clone appeared once. CDR3 loop: CASSQGGGYGYTF. CDR3 DNA sequence: TGTGCCAGCAGCCAAGGGGGGGGCTATGGCTACACCTTC. This chain joins TRBV3-1 (or the pseudogene TRBV3-2) and TRBJ1-2; D perhaps matches TRBD1 (5 bases). Germline V CDR1 and CDR2: LGHDT, YNNKEL (reference sequence). V lost 1 base and J lost 4, with 7 bases in between. The CDR3 is made up of 13 amino acids.

The V and J genes are TRBV16 and TRBJ2-1; TRBD1 might be the D (5 bases). Germline-derived CDR1 and CDR2 are KGHSY and FQNENV. V was clipped by 2 bases and J by 5 bases, with 22 bases between them. The CDR3 contains 18 residues. In nucleotides, the CDR3 is TGTGCCAGCAGCCAAGGGCTAAGGCAGGGCACGTCCCACAATGAGCAGTTCTTC. Protein sequence: CASSQGLRQGTSHNEQFF.

This chain uses TRBV19 with TRBJ2-1; 13 nucleotides line up with TRBD2. V trimming: 5 bases; J trimming: 6 bases; junction bases outside the gene matches: 7. Per germline, CDR1 LNHDA and CDR2 SQIVND (reference sequence). The length of the CDR3 is 16 residues. The chain's CDR3 is CASSPSRTSGGNEQFF. CDR3 coding DNA: TGTGCCAGTAGTCCATCTCGGACTAGCGGGGGCAATGAGCAGTTCTTC. Full variable domain (missing parts from reference TRBV19 and TRBJ2-1): DGGITQSPKYLFRKEGQNVTLSCEQNLNHDAMYWYRQDPGQGLRLIYYSQIVNDFQKGDIAEGYSVSREKKESFPLTVTSAQKNPTAFYLCASSPSRTSGGNEQFFGPGTRLTVL.

This clone was counted between two and nine times. Additional DNA sequences in this sample encode the identical CDR3. The chain combines TRBV4-2 with TRBJ2-1, with 9 bases that match TRBD2. The V and J ends lost 4 bases and 5 bases, in that order; junction bases with no gene match: 6. The CDR3 consists of 15 residues. Germline CDR1 is LGHNA and CDR2 is YNFKEQ. This CDR3 is CASSPRVAGDNEQFF. In nucleotides, the CDR3 is TGTGCCAGCAGCCCCAGAGTAGCGGGAGACAATGAGCAGTTCTTC.

CDR3 region: CASSLEGGVLTDTQYF. CDR3 coding DNA: TGTGCCAGCAGCTTGGAGGGCGGGGTCCTCACAGATACGCAGTATTTT. The J gene is TRBJ2-3, the V gene TRBV7-2; D possibly corresponds to TRBD2 (6 bases). V was clipped by 3 bases and J by 2 bases, with 15 bases between them. CDR1 is SGHTA, CDR2 FQGNSA, per germline. The CDR3 covers 16 residues.

The rearrangement links TRBV3-1 (or the pseudogene TRBV3-2) to TRBJ2-2; D is uncertain. There are 16 residues in the CDR3. V dropped 3 bases and J dropped 1 base, with 12 bases sitting between them. Per germline, CDR1 LGHDT and CDR2 YNNKEL (reference sequence). The chain's CDR3 is CASSQGMWVNTGELFF. The CDR3 DNA follows: TGTGCCAGCAGCCAGGGCATGTGGGTGAACACCGGGGAGCTGTTTTTT.

V usage is TRBV20-1 and J usage is TRBJ1-5; D not resolved. The CDR3 has 15 amino acids. CDR1 and CDR2 from the germline V gene are DFQATT and SNEGSKA (reference sequence). Trimming pared 3 bases from V and 3 bases from J, leaving 15 bases between. CDR3 DNA: TGCAGTGCTAGTCAAGGCGGGGTACCCAATCAGCCCCAGCATTTT. Protein product: CSASQGGVPNQPQHF.

J is TRBJ1-2 and V is TRBV3-1 (or the pseudogene TRBV3-2); TRBD1 might be the D (5 bases). V was shortened by 1 base and J by 4 bases, with 10 bases between the two germline ends. The CDR3 has 14 amino acids. Germline V CDR1 and CDR2: LGHDT, YNNKEL (reference sequence). CDR3 residues: CASSQVTGSYGYTF. The CDR3 bases are TGTGCCAGCAGCCAAGTTACAGGTTCCTATGGCTACACCTTC.